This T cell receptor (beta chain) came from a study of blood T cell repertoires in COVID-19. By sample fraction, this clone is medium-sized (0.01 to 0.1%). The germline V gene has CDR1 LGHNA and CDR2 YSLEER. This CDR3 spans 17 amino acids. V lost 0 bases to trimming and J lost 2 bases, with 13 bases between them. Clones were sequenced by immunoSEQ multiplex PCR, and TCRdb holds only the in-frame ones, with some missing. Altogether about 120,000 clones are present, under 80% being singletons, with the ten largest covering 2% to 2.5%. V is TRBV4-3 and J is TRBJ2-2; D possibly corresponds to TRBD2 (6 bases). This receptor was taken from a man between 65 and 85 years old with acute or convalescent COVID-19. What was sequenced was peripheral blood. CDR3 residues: CASSQDPSGTNTGELFF. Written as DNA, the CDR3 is TGCGCCAGCAGCCAAGATCCATCCGGGACTAACACCGGGGAGCTGTTTTTT.